Reported below is one T cell receptor beta chain. From RNA transcripts, TCR beta CDR3 regions were amplified. The TCR CDR3 first-round RT-PCR relied on the HTBI primer set. TCRdb reanalysed the multiplex PCR reads using MiXCR and keeps one entry per CDR3 protein. Among some 720,000 distinct CDR3 sequences listed, 15% to 20% were seen once. This record belongs to a study of T cells in Graves' hyperthyroidism and ophthalmopathy. CDR3 length equals 17 residues. Germline V gene lookup returns CDR1 SQVTM and CDR2 ANQGSEA. The junction had 11 bases not matched to a gene; V was cut back by 4 bases and J by 3 bases.

The receptor was isolated from a man aged 18 to 29 with Graves' hyperthyroidism. The chain employs TRBV29-1 and TRBJ2-6; 8 bases line up with TRBD1. The source material was blood. As DNA, the CDR3 is TGCAGCGTTGGTTTTGAAGGCAGGGGGCGTGGGGCCAACGTCCTGACTTTC. This encodes CSVGFEGRGRGANVLTF.